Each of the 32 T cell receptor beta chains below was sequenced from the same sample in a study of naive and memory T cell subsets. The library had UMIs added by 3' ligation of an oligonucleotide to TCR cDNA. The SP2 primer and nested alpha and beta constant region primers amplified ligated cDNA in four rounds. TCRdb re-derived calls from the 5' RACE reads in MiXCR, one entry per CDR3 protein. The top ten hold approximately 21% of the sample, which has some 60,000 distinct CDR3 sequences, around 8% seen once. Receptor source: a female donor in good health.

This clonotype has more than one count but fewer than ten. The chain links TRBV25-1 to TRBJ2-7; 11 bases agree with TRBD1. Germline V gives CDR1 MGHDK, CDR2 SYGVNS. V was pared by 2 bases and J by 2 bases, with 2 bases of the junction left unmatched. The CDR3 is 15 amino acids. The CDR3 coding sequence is TGTGCCAGCAGTGAAAGGGGACAGGGGGCCTACGAGCAGTACTTC. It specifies CASSERGQGAYEQYF.

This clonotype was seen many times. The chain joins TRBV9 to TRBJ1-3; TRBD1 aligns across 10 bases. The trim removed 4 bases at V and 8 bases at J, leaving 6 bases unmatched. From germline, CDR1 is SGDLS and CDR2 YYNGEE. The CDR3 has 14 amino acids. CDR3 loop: CASSRTGGFDTIYF. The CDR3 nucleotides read TGTGCCAGCAGCCGGACAGGGGGTTTTGACACCATATATTTT.

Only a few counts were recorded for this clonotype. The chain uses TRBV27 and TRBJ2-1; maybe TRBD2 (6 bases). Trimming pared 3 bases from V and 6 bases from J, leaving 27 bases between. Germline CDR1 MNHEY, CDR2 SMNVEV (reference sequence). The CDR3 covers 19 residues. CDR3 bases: TGTGCCAGCAGTTTCTCGGGTTATAGCGGAAGACTCCGGGCCAATGAGCAGTTCTTC. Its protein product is CASSFSGYSGRLRANEQFF.

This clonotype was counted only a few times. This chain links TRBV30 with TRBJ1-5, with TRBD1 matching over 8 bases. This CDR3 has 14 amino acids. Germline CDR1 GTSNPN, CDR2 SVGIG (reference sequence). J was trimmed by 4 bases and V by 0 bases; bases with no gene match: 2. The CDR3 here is CAWSVRQGNQPQHF. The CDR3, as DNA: TGTGCCTGGAGTGTACGACAGGGGAATCAGCCCCAGCATTTT.

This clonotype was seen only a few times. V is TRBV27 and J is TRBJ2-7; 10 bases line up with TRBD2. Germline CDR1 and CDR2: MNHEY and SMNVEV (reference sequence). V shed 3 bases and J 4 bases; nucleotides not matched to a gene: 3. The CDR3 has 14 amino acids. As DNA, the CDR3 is TGTGCCAGCAGTTTTAGCGGGGGGATATACGAGCAGTACTTC. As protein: CASSFSGGIYEQYF.

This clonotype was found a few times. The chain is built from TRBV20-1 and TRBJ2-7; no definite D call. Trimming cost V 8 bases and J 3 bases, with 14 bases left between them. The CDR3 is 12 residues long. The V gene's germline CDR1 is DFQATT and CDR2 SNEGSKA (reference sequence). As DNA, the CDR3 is TGCAGTTCGCACAAAGATCACTACGAGCAGTACTTC. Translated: CSSHKDHYEQYF.

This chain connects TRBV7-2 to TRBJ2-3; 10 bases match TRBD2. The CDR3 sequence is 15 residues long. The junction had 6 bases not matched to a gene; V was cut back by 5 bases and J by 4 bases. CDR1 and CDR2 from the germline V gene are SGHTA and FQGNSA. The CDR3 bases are TGTGCCAGCAGCACAGCCGGGACTAGCGCAGATACGCAGTATTTT. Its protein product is CASSTAGTSADTQYF.

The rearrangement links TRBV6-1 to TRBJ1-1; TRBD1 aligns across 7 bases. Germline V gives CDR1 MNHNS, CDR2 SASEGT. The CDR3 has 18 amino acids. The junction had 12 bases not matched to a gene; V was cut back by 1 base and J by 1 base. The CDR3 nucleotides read TGTGCCAGCAGTGAAGGTGGAGAAAGGGGGCAGGAGAACACTGAAGCTTTCTTT. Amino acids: CASSEGGERGQENTEAFF.

CDR3 residues: CASKLRVHNEQFF. The CDR3, as DNA: TGTGCCAGCAAGTTAAGGGTTCACAATGAGCAGTTCTTC. This chain uses TRBV11-3 with TRBJ2-1; D remains unclear. Germline CDR1 is SGHNT and CDR2 is YENEEA. The CDR3 has 13 amino acids. V was pared by 7 bases and J by 5 bases, with 12 bases between. The entire variable domain, with the rest obtained from reference TRBV11-3 and TRBJ2-1, is as follows: EAGVVQSPRYKIIEKKQPVAFWCNPISGHNTLYWYLQNLGQGPELLIRYENEEAVDDSQLPKDRFSAERLKGVDSTLKIQPAELGDSAVYLCASKLRVHNEQFFGPGTRLTVL.

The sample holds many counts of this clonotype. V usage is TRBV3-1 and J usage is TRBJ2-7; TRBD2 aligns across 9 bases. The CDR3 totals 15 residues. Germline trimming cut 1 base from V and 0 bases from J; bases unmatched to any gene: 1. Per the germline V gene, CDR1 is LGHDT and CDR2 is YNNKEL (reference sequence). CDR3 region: CASSQASGASYEQYF. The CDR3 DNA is TGTGCCAGCAGCCAAGCTAGCGGGGCCTCCTACGAGCAGTACTTC.

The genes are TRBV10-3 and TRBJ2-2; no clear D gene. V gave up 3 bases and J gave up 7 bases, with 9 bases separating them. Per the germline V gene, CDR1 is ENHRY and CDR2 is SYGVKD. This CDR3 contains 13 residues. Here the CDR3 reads CAISDYTNGELFF. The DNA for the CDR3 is TGTGCCATCAGTGATTACACGAACGGGGAGCTGTTTTTT.

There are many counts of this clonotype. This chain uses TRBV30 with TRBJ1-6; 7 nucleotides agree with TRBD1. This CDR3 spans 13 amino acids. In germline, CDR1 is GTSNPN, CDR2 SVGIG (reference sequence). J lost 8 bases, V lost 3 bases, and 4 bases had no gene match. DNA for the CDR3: TGTGCCTGGAGCCCAGGGGGGGATTCACCCCTCCACTTT. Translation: CAWSPGGDSPLHF.

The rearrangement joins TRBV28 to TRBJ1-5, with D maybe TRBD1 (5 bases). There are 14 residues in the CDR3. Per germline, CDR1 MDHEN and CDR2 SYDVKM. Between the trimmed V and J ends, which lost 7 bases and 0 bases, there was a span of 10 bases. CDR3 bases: TGTGCCAGCAAGGGACGGATTAGCAATCAGCCCCAGCATTTT. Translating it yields CASKGRISNQPQHF.

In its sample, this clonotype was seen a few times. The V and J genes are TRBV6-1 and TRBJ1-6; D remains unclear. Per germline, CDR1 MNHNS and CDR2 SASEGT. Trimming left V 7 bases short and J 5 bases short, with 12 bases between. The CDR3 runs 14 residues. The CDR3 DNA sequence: TGTGCCAGCAATCGCGGGTACGATAATTCACCCCTCCACTTT. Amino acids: CASNRGYDNSPLHF.

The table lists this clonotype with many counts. CDR3 in amino acids: CASSKAAGAQETQYF. The CDR3 region has the DNA TGTGCCAGCAGCAAAGCGGCAGGGGCCCAAGAGACCCAGTACTTC. The rearrangement links TRBV21-1 to TRBJ2-5; the table calls TRBD1, which could not be checked here. TRBV21-1 represents a pseudogene. CDR3 length: 15 residues.

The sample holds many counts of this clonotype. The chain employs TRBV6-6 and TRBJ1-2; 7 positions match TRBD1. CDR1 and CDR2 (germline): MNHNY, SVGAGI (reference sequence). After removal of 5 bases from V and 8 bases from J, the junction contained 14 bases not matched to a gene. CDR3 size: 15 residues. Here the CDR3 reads CASSTRQGRNSGYTF. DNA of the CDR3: TGTGCCAGCAGTACGAGACAGGGTCGGAATTCCGGCTACACCTTC.

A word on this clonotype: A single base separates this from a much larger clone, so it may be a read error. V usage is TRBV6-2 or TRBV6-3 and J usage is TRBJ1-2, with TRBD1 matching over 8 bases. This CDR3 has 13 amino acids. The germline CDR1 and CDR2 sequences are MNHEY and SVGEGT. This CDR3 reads CASSPTGDYGDTF. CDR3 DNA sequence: TGTGCCAGCAGCCCGACAGGGGACTATGGCGACACCTTC.

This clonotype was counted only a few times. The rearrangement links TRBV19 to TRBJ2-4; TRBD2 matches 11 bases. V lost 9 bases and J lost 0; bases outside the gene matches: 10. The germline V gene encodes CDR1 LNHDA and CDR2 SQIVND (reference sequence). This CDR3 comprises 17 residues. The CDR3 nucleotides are TGTGCCAGAGTAGGCCTAGCGGGGGGAGGAGCCAAAAACATTCAGTACTTC. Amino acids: CARVGLAGGGAKNIQYF.

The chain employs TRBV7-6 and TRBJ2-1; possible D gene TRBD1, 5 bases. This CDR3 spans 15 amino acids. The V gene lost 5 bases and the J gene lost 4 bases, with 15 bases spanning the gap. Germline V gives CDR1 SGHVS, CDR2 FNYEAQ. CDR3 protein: CASSPRRQGYNEQFF. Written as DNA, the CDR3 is TGTGCCAGCAGCCCGCGCAGGCAGGGTTACAATGAGCAGTTCTTC.

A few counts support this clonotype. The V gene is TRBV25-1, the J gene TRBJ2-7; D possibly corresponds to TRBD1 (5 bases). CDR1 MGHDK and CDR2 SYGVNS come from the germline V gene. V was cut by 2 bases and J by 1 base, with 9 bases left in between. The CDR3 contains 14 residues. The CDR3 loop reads CASSEDQGSYEQYF. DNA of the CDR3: TGTGCCAGCAGTGAAGATCAGGGTTCCTACGAGCAGTACTTC.

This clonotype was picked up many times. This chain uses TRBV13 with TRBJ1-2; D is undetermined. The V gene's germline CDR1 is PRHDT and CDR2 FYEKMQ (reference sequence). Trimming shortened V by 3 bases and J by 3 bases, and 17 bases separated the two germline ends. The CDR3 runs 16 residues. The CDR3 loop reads CASSLRGIENYYGYTF. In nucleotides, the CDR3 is TGTGCCAGCAGCTTGCGCGGGATCGAAAACTACTATGGCTACACCTTC.

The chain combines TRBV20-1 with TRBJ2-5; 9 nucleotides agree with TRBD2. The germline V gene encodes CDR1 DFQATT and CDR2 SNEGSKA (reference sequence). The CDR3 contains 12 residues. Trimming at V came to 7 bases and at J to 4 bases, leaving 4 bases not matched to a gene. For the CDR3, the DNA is TGCAGTGTAGCGGGAGAAGGAGAGACCCAGTACTTC. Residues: CSVAGEGETQYF.

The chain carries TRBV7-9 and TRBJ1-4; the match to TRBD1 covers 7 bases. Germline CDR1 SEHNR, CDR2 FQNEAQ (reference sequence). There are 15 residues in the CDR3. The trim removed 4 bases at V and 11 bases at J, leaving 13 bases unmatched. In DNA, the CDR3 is TGTGCCAGCAGCTCCTCGACAGGGATGAAGGGGAAACTGTTTTTT. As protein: CASSSSTGMKGKLFF.

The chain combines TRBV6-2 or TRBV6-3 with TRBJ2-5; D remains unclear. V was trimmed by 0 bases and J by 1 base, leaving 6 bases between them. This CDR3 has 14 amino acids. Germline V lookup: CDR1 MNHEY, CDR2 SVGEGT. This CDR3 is CASSYSLTQETQYF. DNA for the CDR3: TGTGCCAGCAGTTACTCGTTGACCCAAGAGACCCAGTACTTC.

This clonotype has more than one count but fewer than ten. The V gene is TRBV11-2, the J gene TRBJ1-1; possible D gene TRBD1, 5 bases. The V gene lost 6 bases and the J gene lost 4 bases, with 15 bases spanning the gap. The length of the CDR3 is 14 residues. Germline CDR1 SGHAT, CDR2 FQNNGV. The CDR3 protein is CASSLRGGVTEAFF. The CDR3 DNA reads TGTGCCAGCAGTCTTCGGGGGGGGGTCACTGAAGCTTTCTTT. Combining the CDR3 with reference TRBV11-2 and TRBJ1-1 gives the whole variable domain EAGVAQSPRYKIIEKRQSVAFWCNPISGHATLYWYQQILGQGPKLLIQFQNNGVVDDSQLPKDRFSAERLKGVDSTLKIQPAKLEDSAVYLCASSLRGGVTEAFFGQGTRLTVV.

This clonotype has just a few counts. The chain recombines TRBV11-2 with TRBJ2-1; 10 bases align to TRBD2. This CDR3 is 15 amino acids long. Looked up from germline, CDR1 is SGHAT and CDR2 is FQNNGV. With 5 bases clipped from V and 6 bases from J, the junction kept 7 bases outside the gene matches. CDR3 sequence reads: CASSTLAGVSNEQFF. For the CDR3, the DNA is TGTGCCAGCAGCACCCTAGCGGGAGTATCCAATGAGCAGTTCTTC.

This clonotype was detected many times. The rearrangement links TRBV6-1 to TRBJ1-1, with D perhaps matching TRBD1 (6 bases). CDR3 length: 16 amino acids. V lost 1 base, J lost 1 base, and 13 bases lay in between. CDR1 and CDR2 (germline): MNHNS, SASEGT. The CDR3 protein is CASSEGQGSGNTEAFF. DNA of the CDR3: TGTGCCAGCAGTGAAGGGCAGGGGTCCGGGAACACTGAAGCTTTCTTT.

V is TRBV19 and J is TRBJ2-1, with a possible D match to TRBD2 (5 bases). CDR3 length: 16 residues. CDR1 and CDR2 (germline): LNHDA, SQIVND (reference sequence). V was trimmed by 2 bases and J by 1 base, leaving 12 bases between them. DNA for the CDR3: TGTGCCAGTAGTATACAAGGACTGGTTTCCTACAATGAGCAGTTCTTC. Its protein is CASSIQGLVSYNEQFF.

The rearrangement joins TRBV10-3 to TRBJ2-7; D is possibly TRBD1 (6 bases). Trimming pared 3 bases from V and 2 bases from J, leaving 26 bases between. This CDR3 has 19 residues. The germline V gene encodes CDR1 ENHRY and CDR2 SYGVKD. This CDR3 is CAISDRLTLQGRSPYEQYF. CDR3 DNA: TGTGCCATCAGTGACCGTCTAACACTCCAGGGGCGATCCCCCTACGAGCAGTACTTC.

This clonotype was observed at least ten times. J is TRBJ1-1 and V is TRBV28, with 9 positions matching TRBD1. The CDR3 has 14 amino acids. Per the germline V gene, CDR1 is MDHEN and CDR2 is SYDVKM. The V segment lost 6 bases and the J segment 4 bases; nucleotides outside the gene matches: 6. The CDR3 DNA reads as TGTGCCAGCAGCCCCGGACAGGGGAGCACTGAAGCTTTCTTT. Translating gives CASSPGQGSTEAFF.

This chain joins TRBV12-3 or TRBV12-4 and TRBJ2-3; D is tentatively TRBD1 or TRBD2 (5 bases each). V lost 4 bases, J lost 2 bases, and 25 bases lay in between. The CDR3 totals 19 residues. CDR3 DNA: TGTGCCAGCAGTTCCCCCGGGCCGGGACCTAACACCTACACAGATACGCAGTATTTT. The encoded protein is CASSSPGPGPNTYTDTQYF.

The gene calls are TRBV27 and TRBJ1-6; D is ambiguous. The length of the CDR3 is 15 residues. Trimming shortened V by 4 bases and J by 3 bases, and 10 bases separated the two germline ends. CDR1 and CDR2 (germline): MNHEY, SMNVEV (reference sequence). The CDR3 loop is CASSYGGVYNSPLHF. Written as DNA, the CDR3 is TGTGCCAGCAGTTACGGCGGGGTCTATAATTCACCCCTCCACTTT.